This T cell receptor (beta chain) was identified during a study of blood T cell repertoires in COVID-19. On the study more broadly: The United States, Italy and Spain supplied acute and convalescent COVID-19 samples. PBMCs, B-cell-depleted T cells, or T cells provided the cDNA or gDNA that made up the material.

About this clone itself: Distinct nucleotide sequences in the sample also encode this CDR3.

Original processing methods: Nucleated cell number was recorded as an estimate derived from reference gene primer amplification. The repertoire was sequenced with immunoSEQ multiplex PCR; TCRdb's copy has only in-frame clones and lacks some. For V, J and clone size, that table is used; D and trimming come from the DNA. The sample consists of 250,000 to 350,000 clones, roughly 80% of them appearing once. The Seattle site enrolled patients during active infection and followed them longitudinally. The V and J ends lost 2 bases and 4 bases, in that order; junction bases with no gene match: 5. CDR3 length: 15 residues. Germline CDR1 SGHTA, CDR2 FQGTGA.

Sequences were obtained from peripheral blood. The sequence was obtained from a human donor with COVID-19, enrolled during active disease. The donor label of this sample is uncertain. The J gene is TRBJ2-1, the V gene TRBV7-3; the match to TRBD2 covers 7 bases. Here the CDR3 DNA reads TGTGCCAGCAGCTTAGGGCTAGCGGCGTACAATGAGCAGTTCTTC. Translation gives CASSLGLAAYNEQFF.